Below are 6 T cell receptor beta chains sequenced from a single sample in a study of cytomegalovirus exposure and HLA in healthy donors. Vbeta (60) and Jbeta (13) primers were used in the PCR. The repertoire was sequenced with immunoSEQ multiplex PCR; TCRdb's copy has only in-frame clones and lacks some. The sample contains 150,000 to 200,000 clones, around 80% of which appear only once. Sequencing used PBMCs. The receptors shown here come from a woman in her forties in good health and CMV-seronegative.

J is TRBJ2-1 and V is TRBV2, with TRBD2 matching 7 bases. CDR3 length: 16 residues. Germline-derived CDR1 and CDR2 are SNHLY and FYNNEI. V lost 4 bases, J lost 2 bases, and 8 bases stayed unmatched. CDR3: CASSGQAAGAYNEQFF. The CDR3 DNA follows: TGTGCCAGCAGTGGGCAGGCGGCGGGAGCCTACAATGAGCAGTTCTTC. Variable domain in full (rest from reference TRBV2 and TRBJ2-1): EPEVTQTPSHQVTQMGQEVILRCVPISNHLYFYWYRQILGQKVEFLVSFYNNEISEKSEIFDDQFSVERPDGSNFTLKIRSTKLEDSAMYFCASSGQAAGAYNEQFFGPGTRLTVL.

The chain has TRBV11-3 and TRBJ2-7; TRBD1 aligns across 7 bases. The trim removed 3 bases at V and 1 base at J, leaving 9 bases unmatched. The CDR3 sequence is 16 residues long. CDR1 and CDR2 (germline): SGHNT, YENEEA. The CDR3 spells CASSLAGDRTSYEQYF. DNA for the CDR3: TGTGCCAGCAGCTTGGCCGGGGACAGAACATCCTACGAGCAGTACTTC.

In this sample, this clone turned up a few times. The V call is TRBV2, the J call TRBJ2-7, with a possible D match to TRBD1 (5 bases). Per the germline V gene, CDR1 is SNHLY and CDR2 is FYNNEI. V was shortened by 3 bases and J by 0 bases, with 9 bases between the two germline ends. CDR3 length: 14 residues. The CDR3 spells CASSDRTYSYEQYF. CDR3 DNA sequence: TGTGCCAGCAGTGACAGGACATACTCCTACGAGCAGTACTTC.

The chain links TRBV7-9 to TRBJ2-1, with TRBD2 matching over 12 bases. This CDR3 is built from 18 residues. Germline assignment: CDR1 SEHNR and CDR2 FQNEAQ (reference sequence). V dropped 5 bases and J dropped 0; count of bases not matched to a gene: 8. The CDR3 DNA is TGTGCCAGCAGCCCAACTAGCGGGAGGAACCCCTCCTACAATGAGCAGTTCTTC. This encodes CASSPTSGRNPSYNEQFF.

This chain links TRBV7-9 with TRBJ2-7, with D unresolved. Germline loops: CDR1 SEHNR, CDR2 FQNEAQ (reference sequence). Trimming left V 5 bases short and J 3 bases short, with 11 bases between. The CDR3 is 13 amino acids. CDR3 protein: CASSNPLGYEQYF. In DNA form, the CDR3 reads TGTGCCAGCAGCAATCCGCTAGGCTACGAGCAGTACTTC.

This clone was counted a single time. The V and J genes are TRBV14 and TRBJ1-4; TRBD1 agrees at 9 bases. The length of the CDR3 is 14 residues. CDR1 SGHDN and CDR2 FVKESK come from the germline V gene. Here the CDR3 DNA reads TGTGGGCGGGACAGGGCGGTCACTAATGAAAAACTGTTTTTT. This gives the protein CGRDRAVTNEKLFF.